This is a list of T cell receptor beta chains from one sample in a study of cytomegalovirus exposure and HLA in healthy donors. Using immunoSEQ multiplex PCR, the repertoire was profiled, and TCRdb retains in-frame clones only, with some absent. Seen here are tens of thousands of clones, around 78% observed once, and the top ten hold approximately 0.56%. The sequencing sample was made of PBMCs. Receptor source: a man younger than 45 in good health and CMV-seronegative. CDR3s include the opening cysteine and the closing phenylalanine or tryptophan. D genes are given only for firm matches. Some rows have no size entry. The others give once, few or many, or a class for an expanded clone.

abundance | j_gene | d_gene | v_gene | CDR3nt | CDR3aa
once | TRBJ1-1 | - | TRBV5-4 | TGTGCCAGCAGCTTGGGTCGTCGGGGGAACACTGAAGCTTTCTTT | CASSLGRRGNTEAFF
once | TRBJ2-2 | TRBD2 | TRBV7-6 | TGTGCCAGCAGCCATAGACTAGCGGGGAACACCGGGGAGCTGTTTTTT | CASSHRLAGNTGELFF
- | TRBJ2-3 | - | TRBV28 | TGTGCCAGCAGCCAGTCCCGCGGTACGCAGTATTTT | CASSQSRGTQYF
- | TRBJ1-4 | - | TRBV5-1 | TGCGCCAGCAGCCCCACCGGGACTCAACGAGGGGCAACTAATGAAAAACTGTTTTTT | CASSPTGTQRGATNEKLFF
- | TRBJ2-5 | TRBD1 | TRBV7-2 | TGTGCCAGCAGCTTAGTAGGGACAGGGGGCGGAGAGACCCAGTACTTC | CASSLVGTGGGETQYF
few | TRBJ1-1 | - | TRBV4-2 | TGTGCCAGCAGCCCCACCGGGAGGGGGACAACTGAAGCTTTCTTT | CASSPTGRGTTEAFF
few | TRBJ1-2 | TRBD1 | TRBV4-1 | TGCGCCAGCAGCCAAGGAACAGGGGGTCTCGGAGGCTACACCTTC | CASSQGTGGLGGYTF
- | TRBJ1-3 | - | TRBV2 | TGTGCCAGCAGTGAAAACAGGGCGGCTGGAAACACCATATATTTT | CASSENRAAGNTIYF
- | TRBJ1-1 | - | TRBV7-9 | TGTGCCAGCAGCTTGAGGTGGGGCGAAGAAGCTTTCTTT | CASSLRWGEEAFF
- | TRBJ2-1 | TRBD1 | TRBV4-2 | TGTGCCAGCAGCCCGGGGACAGGGGGCGGTGAGCAGTTCTTC | CASSPGTGGGEQFF
- | TRBJ2-5 | TRBD1 | TRBV9 | TGTGCCAGCAGCGGACAGGGTTCGGAGACCCAGTACTTC | CASSGQGSETQYF
- | TRBJ2-1 | - | TRBV5-1 | TGCGCCAGCAGCCGAGGAGGGCACCCTGGGGACAATGAGCAGTTCTTC | CASSRGGHPGDNEQFF
- | TRBJ1-1 | - | TRBV11-1 | TGTGCCAGCAGCGCTGCTCCAGGGATGACTGAAGCTTTCTTT | CASSAAPGMTEAFF
- | TRBJ2-5 | - | TRBV27 | TGTGCCAGCAGTCCCATAGCACAAGAGACCCAGTACTTC | CASSPIAQETQYF
- | TRBJ2-1 | TRBD2 | TRBV5-1 | TGCGCCAGCAGCTTGGTTACTAGCGGGGCCGGTCGGGATGAGCAGTTCTTC | CASSLVTSGAGRDEQFF
- | TRBJ2-2 | TRBD2 | TRBV4-1 | TGCGCCAGCAGCCAGGAACCTAGCGGGAGGATGGACACCGGGGAGCTGTTTTTT | CASSQEPSGRMDTGELFF
- | TRBJ1-2 | TRBD1 | TRBV5-5 | TGTGCCAGCAGCTCAGGGACAGGGGTTCACTATGGCTACACCTTC | CASSSGTGVHYGYTF
- | TRBJ2-1 | TRBD2 | TRBV6-5 | TGTGCCAGCAGGGAGATCGGGACTACCCGAGGGGAGCAGTTCTTC | CASREIGTTRGEQFF
- | TRBJ2-5 | - | TRBV4-3 | TGCGCCAGCAGCCAAGATGTAACAGTACAAGAGACCCAGTACTTC | CASSQDVTVQETQYF
- | TRBJ2-6 | - | TRBV7-9 | TGTGCCAGCAGCGCGTTGGGGGGACAGTCGATCTCTGGGGCCAACGTCCTGACTTTC | CASSALGGQSISGANVLTF
- | TRBJ2-3 | TRBD1 | TRBV9 | TGTGCCAGCAGCACGGGACAGGGCACAGATACGCAGTATTTT | CASSTGQGTDTQYF
- | TRBJ1-1 | - | TRBV18 | TGTGCCAGCTCAACTGACACCCTGAACACTGAAGCTTTCTTT | CASSTDTLNTEAFF
- | TRBJ2-5 | TRBD1 | TRBV5-1 | TGCGCCAGCAGCCCGCAGGGGGATAGGGGGACCCAGTACTTC | CASSPQGDRGTQYF
- | TRBJ1-1 | - | TRBV11-2 | TGTGCCAGCAGCTACGTCGCGACGGGCACTGAAGCTTTCTTT | CASSYVATGTEAFF
- | TRBJ1-4 | TRBD1 | TRBV5-1 | TGCGCCAGCAGCCGATTGGGGACAGCGACTAATGAAAAACTGTTTTTT | CASSRLGTATNEKLFF
- | TRBJ2-3 | TRBD2 | TRBV5-1 | TGCGCCAGCAGCTTGGTCTTATTGGGTAGCGGGAGCCAGAGAGATACGCAGTATTTT | CASSLVLLGSGSQRDTQYF
- | TRBJ2-3 | - | TRBV10-2 | TGCGCCAGCAGTGATCCCCGGGTGACTCGGAGCACAGATACGCAGTATTTT | CASSDPRVTRSTDTQYF
- | TRBJ2-1 | TRBD2 | TRBV9 | TGTGCCAGCAGCACAGAGCGGGGGGGCCGCAATGAGCAGTTCTTC | CASSTERGGRNEQFF
- | TRBJ2-5 | - | TRBV6-5 | TGTGCCAGCAGTTACCGTGAGGGGGTTGGCGAGACCCAGTACTTC | CASSYREGVGETQYF
- | TRBJ1-2 | - | TRBV7-8 | TGTGCCAGCAGCTTAGAAATCAGGGCTGCGGACTATGGCTACACCTTC | CASSLEIRAADYGYTF
- | TRBJ2-7 | - | TRBV19 | TGTGCCAGTAGTATTATAGCCAGCACCTACGAGCAGTACTTC | CASSIIASTYEQYF
- | TRBJ1-6 | TRBD1 | TRBV10-3 | TGTGCCATCAGTGGGACAGGGATTAATTCACCCCTCCACTTT | CAISGTGINSPLHF
- | TRBJ2-2 | - | TRBV9 | TGTGCCAGCAGCGTTATGGCCCGGGACACCGGGGAGCTGTTTTTT | CASSVMARDTGELFF
- | TRBJ2-1 | - | TRBV6-4 | TGTGCCAGAGCTATAAAGCGATCCCCTAGCGCCTACAATGAGCAGTTCTTC | CARAIKRSPSAYNEQFF
- | TRBJ2-7 | TRBD1 | TRBV9 | TGTGCCAGCAGCGGAGGAGGAGGGGGACAGGCCCCCTCCTACGAGCAGTACTTC | CASSGGGGGQAPSYEQYF
few | TRBJ2-1 | TRBD1 | TRBV5-1 | TGCGCCAGCAGCCAACCGAGGACAGGGGGCTACAATGAGCAGTTCTTC | CASSQPRTGGYNEQFF
- | TRBJ2-1 | TRBD2 | TRBV19 | TGTGCCAGTAGTAGTACCGGGACTACTTACAATGAGCAGTTCTTC | CASSSTGTTYNEQFF
- | TRBJ2-5 | TRBD1 | TRBV9 | TGTGCCAGCAGCCCTGGGACAGGGGGCGCCGGAGAGACCCAGTACTTC | CASSPGTGGAGETQYF
- | TRBJ2-5 | - | TRBV19 | TGTGCCAGTAGTATAGATCGGTTAGGAGTGGAGACCCAGTACTTC | CASSIDRLGVETQYF
- | TRBJ2-2 | - | TRBV6-1 | TGTGCCAGCAGTGTACGAGGGAGCGGCACCGGGGAGCTGTTTTTT | CASSVRGSGTGELFF
- | TRBJ1-2 | - | TRBV7-2 | TGTGCCAGCAGCCCCGAGACAGCGATCTATGGCTACACCTTC | CASSPETAIYGYTF
- | TRBJ2-2 | - | TRBV6-1 | TGTGCCAGCAGTGTACTGGGGGCAGCGAACACCGGGGAGCTGTTTTTT | CASSVLGAANTGELFF
- | TRBJ2-1 | TRBD2 | TRBV11-3 | TGTGCCAGCAGCCCCGGGACTAGCGGATACAATGAGCAGTTCTTC | CASSPGTSGYNEQFF
- | TRBJ1-2 | TRBD1 | TRBV29-1 | TGCAGCTCAGGACGGGGACAGGGGGCGACGGGCTATGGCTACACCTTC | CSSGRGQGATGYGYTF
few | TRBJ1-1 | TRBD1 | TRBV27 | TGTGCCAGCAGTTTATACGACAGGGGCCCGGGGGACACTGAAGCTTTCTTT | CASSLYDRGPGDTEAFF
- | TRBJ1-1 | - | TRBV19 | TGTGCCAGTAATCAATACGGGAGTAGCCCTGAAGCTTTCTTT | CASNQYGSSPEAFF